These 12 T cell receptor beta chains originate from one sample sequenced in a study of T cells after yellow fever vaccination. A single record per CDR3 protein comes from TCRdb applying MiXCR to the 5' RACE reads. The sample shows 4,500 to 6,500 distinct CDR3 sequences, about 6.5% of them seen only once. This specimen consisted of PBMCs, either bulk or a sorted T-cell subset (CD4+, CD8+, memory, or dextramer-sorted; not recorded which), obtained around 16 days after the first yellow fever vaccination. The source is a man between 18 and 29 years old who received the YFV17D yellow fever vaccine.

In its sample, this clonotype was seen many times. The genes are TRBV5-1 and TRBJ2-2; the D is unclear. The CDR3 runs to 14 residues. The germline gives CDR1 SGHRS, CDR2 YFSETQ. V was cut by 4 bases and J by 1 base, with 8 bases left in between. The CDR3 spells CASSPNKNTGELFF. The CDR3 DNA follows: TGCGCCAGCAGCCCGAACAAGAACACCGGGGAGCTGTTTTTT.

In this sample, this clonotype turned up many times. This chain's CDR3 is CASSLRTSNTEAFF. CDR3 in DNA: TGTGCCAGCAGTTTGCGGACATCTAACACTGAAGCTTTCTTT. The rearrangement joins TRBV12-3 or TRBV12-4 to TRBJ1-1, with TRBD1 as a possible D gene (5 bases). The V end was cut by 3 bases, the J end by 2 bases, with 10 bases between. There are 14 residues in the CDR3.

Ten or more counts support this clonotype. The V gene is TRBV20-1, the J gene TRBJ2-5, with 8 nucleotides matching TRBD2. V trimming: 0 bases; J trimming: 5 bases; junction bases outside the gene matches: 17. The germline V gene encodes CDR1 DFQATT and CDR2 SNEGSKA (reference sequence). The CDR3 length is 18 residues. The CDR3 DNA follows: TGCAGTGCTAGAGATCTCAGGGAGCGGGGGATAATTATGGAGACCCAGTACTTC. The encoded protein is CSARDLRERGIIMETQYF.

This clonotype was recorded at least ten times. The chain links TRBV9 to TRBJ2-2; either TRBD1 or TRBD2 may fit D (5 bases each). Germline CDR1 and CDR2: SGDLS and YYNGEE. This CDR3 region has 16 residues. The V and J ends lost 4 bases and 3 bases respectively, with 16 bases between them. CDR3: CASSFSGRDYTGELFF. DNA of the CDR3: TGTGCCAGCAGCTTTTCGGGACGAGACTACACCGGGGAGCTGTTTTTT.

Ten or more counts support this clonotype. The chain joins TRBV6-2 or TRBV6-3 to TRBJ2-7, with 10 positions matching TRBD2. CDR1 and CDR2 from the germline V gene are MNHEY and SVGEGT. The CDR3 loop spans 14 amino acids. Trimming at V came to 7 bases and at J to 4 bases, leaving 7 bases not matched to a gene. The CDR3 loop is CASTPPGLAYEQYF. The CDR3 DNA is TGTGCCAGCACCCCTCCGGGACTAGCGTACGAGCAGTACTTC.

This clonotype has at least ten counts. The chain uses TRBV4-2 and TRBJ2-7, with 13 bases fitting TRBD2. J gave up 4 bases and V 0 bases, and 3 bases lay outside the gene matches. The CDR3 is 16 amino acids. Looked up from germline, CDR1 is LGHNA and CDR2 is YNFKEQ. The CDR3: CASSQETSGGAYEQYF. In DNA form, the CDR3 reads TGTGCCAGCAGCCAAGAAACTAGCGGGGGGGCGTACGAGCAGTACTTC.

This clonotype was seen only a few times. This chain uses TRBV5-5 with TRBJ1-2; tentatively, D is TRBD1 (6 bases). V was trimmed by 3 bases and J by 4 bases, leaving 16 bases between them. The germline V gene has CDR1 SGHKS and CDR2 YYEKEE (reference sequence). The CDR3 covers 15 residues. The DNA for the CDR3 is TGTGCCAGCAGCTCTGGACAGCTCTTCTCCTATGGCTACACCTTC. It yields the protein CASSSGQLFSYGYTF.

The sample holds many counts of this clonotype. The CDR3 spells CASSFRVSSYEQYF. CDR3 in DNA: TGCGCCAGCAGCTTCAGAGTGAGCTCCTACGAGCAGTACTTC. The V gene is TRBV5-1, the J gene TRBJ2-7; D gene unclear. There are 14 residues in the CDR3. Germline V lookup: CDR1 SGHRS, CDR2 YFSETQ. V lost 2 bases and J 0 bases, leaving 9 bases between the germline ends.

This clonotype was recorded at least ten times. The V call is TRBV12-3 or TRBV12-4, the J call TRBJ1-2; 9 bases map to TRBD1. The CDR3 has 15 amino acids. With 7 bases clipped from V and 4 bases from J, the junction kept 10 bases outside the gene matches. Here the CDR3 reads CASKSNRGPGYGYTF. The DNA for the CDR3 is TGTGCCAGCAAATCGAACAGGGGGCCGGGCTATGGCTACACCTTC.

In this sample, this clonotype turned up many times. V usage is TRBV4-3 and J usage is TRBJ2-7; D not certain. This CDR3 has 13 amino acids. The V gene's germline CDR1 is LGHNA and CDR2 YSLEER. The V end was cut by 3 bases, the J end by 3 bases, with 9 bases between. This CDR3 is CASSQMTHYEQYF. The CDR3 nucleotides are TGCGCCAGCAGCCAGATGACCCACTACGAGCAGTACTTC.

This clonotype was detected ten times or more. V usage is TRBV12-3 or TRBV12-4 and J usage is TRBJ2-1, with 8 positions matching TRBD2. The trim removed 8 bases at V and 7 bases at J, leaving 7 bases unmatched. This CDR3 region has 13 residues. DNA of the CDR3: TGTGCCAGCTGGACTAGCCTTGAGAATGAGCAGTTCTTC. It codes for CASWTSLENEQFF.

This clonotype was seen many times. The chain employs TRBV4-1 and TRBJ1-2, with D possibly being TRBD1 (6 bases). Germline-derived CDR1 and CDR2 are MGHRA and YSYEKL. V was clipped by 4 bases and J by 8 bases, with 20 bases between them. The CDR3 sequence is 15 residues long. The CDR3 DNA follows: TGCGCCAGCAGCCCCAGAGTGTCGGGGGCACGCGGCTACACCTTC. Translated, it gives CASSPRVSGARGYTF.